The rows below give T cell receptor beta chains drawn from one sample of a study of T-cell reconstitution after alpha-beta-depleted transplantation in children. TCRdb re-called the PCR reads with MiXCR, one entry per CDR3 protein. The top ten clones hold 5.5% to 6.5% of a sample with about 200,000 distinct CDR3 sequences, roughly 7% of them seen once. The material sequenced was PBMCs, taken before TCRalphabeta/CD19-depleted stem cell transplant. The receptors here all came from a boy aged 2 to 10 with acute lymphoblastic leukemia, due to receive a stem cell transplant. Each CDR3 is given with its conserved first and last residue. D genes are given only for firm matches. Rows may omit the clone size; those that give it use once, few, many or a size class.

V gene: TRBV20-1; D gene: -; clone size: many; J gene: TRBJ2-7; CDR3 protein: CSARGLEGLYEQYF; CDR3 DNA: TGCAGTGCTAGAGGGTTAGAGGGTCTTTACGAGCAGTACTTC
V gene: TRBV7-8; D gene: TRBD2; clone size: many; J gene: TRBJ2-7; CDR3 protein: CASSLIGAGEASYEQYF; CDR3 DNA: TGTGCCAGCAGCTTAATCGGGGCGGGGGAGGCTTCCTACGAGCAGTACTTC
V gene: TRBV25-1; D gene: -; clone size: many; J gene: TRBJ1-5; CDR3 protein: CASSDRGSNQPQHF; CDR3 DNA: TGTGCCAGCAGTGACAGGGGCAGCAATCAGCCCCAGCATTTT
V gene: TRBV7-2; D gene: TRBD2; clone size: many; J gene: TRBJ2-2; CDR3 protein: CASSLRRGGGTGELFF; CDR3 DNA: TGTGCCAGCAGCTTACGGCGGGGGGGCGGCACCGGGGAGCTGTTTTTT
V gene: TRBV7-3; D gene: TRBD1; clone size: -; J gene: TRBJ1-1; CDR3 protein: CASSLTPSGTGGTNTEAFF; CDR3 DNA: TGTGCCAGCAGCTTAACCCCGAGTGGGACAGGGGGCACCAACACTGAAGCTTTCTTT
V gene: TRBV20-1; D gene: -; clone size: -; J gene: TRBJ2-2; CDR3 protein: CSAPQVRDTGELFF; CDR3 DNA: TGCAGTGCTCCTCAGGTCCGGGACACCGGGGAGCTGTTTTTT
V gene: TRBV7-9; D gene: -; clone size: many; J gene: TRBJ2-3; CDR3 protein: CASSPTGPGSTDTQYF; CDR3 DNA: TGTGCCAGCAGCCCGACAGGTCCAGGCTCAACAGATACGCAGTATTTT
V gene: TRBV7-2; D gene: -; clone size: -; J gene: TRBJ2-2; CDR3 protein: CASSSGSPGELFF; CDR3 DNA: TGTGCCAGCAGCTCAGGGAGCCCCGGGGAGCTGTTTTTT
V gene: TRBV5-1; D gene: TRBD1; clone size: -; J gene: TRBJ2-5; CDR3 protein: CASSPTGESRGTQYF; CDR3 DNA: TGCGCCAGCAGCCCGACAGGGGAATCGAGGGGGACCCAGTACTTC
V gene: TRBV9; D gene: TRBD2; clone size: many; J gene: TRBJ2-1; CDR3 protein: CASSVASREIGEQFF; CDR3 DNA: TGTGCCAGCAGCGTAGCTTCGCGGGAGATTGGTGAGCAGTTCTTC
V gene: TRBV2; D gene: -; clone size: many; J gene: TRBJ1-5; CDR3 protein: CASRDISNQPQHF; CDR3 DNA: TGTGCCAGCCGGGACATTAGCAATCAGCCCCAGCATTTT
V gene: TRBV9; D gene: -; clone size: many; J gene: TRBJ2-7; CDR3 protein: CASSPRGHTAYEQYF; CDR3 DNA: TGTGCCAGCAGCCCCCGGGGACACACAGCATACGAGCAGTACTTC
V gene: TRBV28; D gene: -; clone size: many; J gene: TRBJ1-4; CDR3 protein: CASSSFPATNEKLFF; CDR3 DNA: TGTGCCAGCAGTTCCTTTCCTGCAACTAATGAAAAACTGTTTTTT
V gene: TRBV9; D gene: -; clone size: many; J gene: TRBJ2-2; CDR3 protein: CASSVAAGLNTGELFF; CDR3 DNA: TGTGCCAGCAGCGTAGCGGCAGGGCTGAACACCGGGGAGCTGTTTTTT
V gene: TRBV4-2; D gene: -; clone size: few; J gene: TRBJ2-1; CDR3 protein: CASSPSEGVGNEQFF; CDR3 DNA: TGTGCCAGCAGCCCTTCTGAGGGGGTTGGCAATGAGCAGTTCTTC
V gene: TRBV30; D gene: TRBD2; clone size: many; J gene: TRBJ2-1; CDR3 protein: CAWSVTGGLYNEQFF; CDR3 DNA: TGTGCCTGGAGTGTTACGGGGGGACTCTACAATGAGCAGTTCTTC
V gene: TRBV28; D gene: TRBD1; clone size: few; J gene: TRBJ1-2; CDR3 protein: CASSFTLIGGEYGYTF; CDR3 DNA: TGTGCCAGCAGTTTCACTTTGATAGGGGGCGAGTATGGCTACACCTTC
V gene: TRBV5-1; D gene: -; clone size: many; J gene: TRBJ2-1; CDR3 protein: CASREGFF; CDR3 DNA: TGCGCCAGCAGGGAGGGGTTCTTC